The 27 T cell receptor beta chains in this list originate from one sample, sequenced in a study of type 1 regulatory T cells. TCRdb re-called the reads with MiXCR, one entry per CDR3 protein. In the table there are some 89,000 distinct CDR3 sequences, 30% to 35% of which are singletons. Sequencing was carried out using CD4+ T cells, either the whole sample or a sorted fraction (not recorded which). The receptors stem from a human donor in good health.

The chain has TRBV5-1 and TRBJ1-5; maybe TRBD1 (5 bases). V lost 0 bases and J 4 bases, leaving 11 bases between the germline ends. From germline, CDR1 is SGHRS and CDR2 YFSETQ. This CDR3 region has 15 residues. In DNA form, the CDR3 reads TGCGCCAGCAGCTTGGACCAGGGATCAAATCAGCCCCAGCATTTT. Its translation is CASSLDQGSNQPQHF.

This clonotype was counted a few times. The J gene is TRBJ1-5, the V gene TRBV7-2; D is undetermined. CDR3 length equals 14 residues. CDR1 and CDR2 (germline): SGHTA, FQGNSA. With 1 base removed from V and 4 bases from J, the gap between germline ends came to 8 bases. The CDR3 DNA reads as TGTGCCAGCAGCTTAGTGTTGGAAAATCAGCCCCAGCATTTT. Translating it yields CASSLVLENQPQHF.

This chain joins TRBV20-1 and TRBJ2-7; D is unresolved. Per the germline V gene, CDR1 is DFQATT and CDR2 is SNEGSKA (reference sequence). CDR3 size: 15 residues. V lost 0 bases, J lost 0 bases, and 12 bases lay in between. CDR3 coding DNA: TGCAGTGCTAGAGAAGTGGGATATAGCTCCTACGAGCAGTACTTC. Encoded protein: CSAREVGYSSYEQYF.

DNA for the CDR3: TGTGCCAGCAGCAAAGGGACGAACACTGAAGCTTTCTTT. It specifies CASSKGTNTEAFF. V and J are TRBV7-3 and TRBJ1-1, with D possibly being TRBD1 (5 bases). The ends were cut back, 5 bases at V and 1 base at J, with 8 bases in the middle. The germline V gene encodes CDR1 SGHTA and CDR2 FQGTGA. The CDR3 has 13 residues.

The chain carries TRBV7-3 and TRBJ2-3; 9 bases align to TRBD1. V was pared by 3 bases and J by 4 bases, with 5 bases of the junction left unmatched. Germline values: CDR1 SGHTA, CDR2 FQGTGA. This CDR3 is built from 15 residues. The CDR3 region has the DNA TGTGCCAGCAGCTTCGGGGGACAGGGAGCAGATACGCAGTATTTT. This translates into CASSFGGQGADTQYF. Together with reference TRBV7-3 and TRBJ2-3, the CDR3 gives the full variable domain: GAGVSQTPSNKVTEKGKYVELRCDPISGHTALYWYRQSLGQGPEFLIYFQGTGAADDSGLPNDRFFAVRPEGSVSTLKIQRTERGDSAVYLCASSFGGQGADTQYFGPGTRLTVL.

The V and J genes are TRBV24-1 and TRBJ1-2, with TRBD1 identical over 9 bases. The trim removed 4 bases at V and 7 bases at J, leaving 9 bases unmatched. Per germline, CDR1 KGHDR and CDR2 SFDVKD. This CDR3 region has 15 residues. In DNA form, the CDR3 reads TGTGCCACCAGTGACCGGGACAGGGCGTACAGTGGCTACACCTTC. This codes for CATSDRDRAYSGYTF.

The chain uses TRBV6-1 and TRBJ1-1; TRBD1 matches 9 bases. Losses at the gene ends were 8 bases for V and 4 bases for J; bases not matched to a gene: 8. Germline assignment: CDR1 MNHNS and CDR2 SASEGT. This CDR3 comprises 14 residues. The CDR3 protein is CASRGTGLTTEAFF. CDR3 nucleotides: TGTGCCAGCCGTGGGACAGGGTTGACCACTGAAGCTTTCTTT.

The chain joins TRBV10-2 to TRBJ1-2; D might be TRBD1 (6 bases). Germline V gene sequence: CDR1 WSHSY, CDR2 SAAADI. This CDR3 contains 15 residues. The germline V and J ends were trimmed by 5 bases and 7 bases, with 20 bases remaining between them. The CDR3 protein is CASSISPGAYTGYTF. As DNA, the CDR3 is TGCGCCAGCAGTATCAGCCCGGGGGCGTATACTGGCTACACCTTC.

The chain employs TRBV20-1 and TRBJ2-5; TRBD2 matches at 10 bases. Trimming removed 5 bases from V and 5 bases from J; junction bases left unmatched: 11. CDR3 length equals 15 residues. CDR1 is DFQATT and CDR2 is SNEGSKA in the germline V gene (reference sequence). CDR3 sequence reads: CSASKGTSDGETQYF. CDR3 bases: TGCAGTGCTTCCAAGGGGACTAGCGACGGGGAGACCCAGTACTTC.

This clonotype was detected only a few times. This chain joins TRBV5-5 and TRBJ2-1; 9 bases agree with TRBD2. This CDR3 spans 16 amino acids. Germline lookup yields CDR1 SGHKS and CDR2 YYEKEE (reference sequence). V was pared by 4 bases and J by 4 bases, with 9 bases of the junction left unmatched. CDR3 protein: CASSLGTSPYYNEQFF. CDR3 bases: TGTGCCAGCAGCCTGGGGACTAGCCCATATTACAATGAGCAGTTCTTC.

The rearrangement uses TRBV19 and TRBJ2-2; D call uncertain. CDR1 and CDR2 from the germline V gene are LNHDA and SQIVND (reference sequence). The CDR3 covers 14 residues. The germline V and J ends were trimmed by 7 bases and 4 bases, with 13 bases remaining between them. CDR3 loop: CASTGTITTGELFF. The CDR3 DNA reads TGTGCCAGTACAGGAACTATCACCACCGGGGAGCTGTTTTTT.

The chain couples TRBV3-1 to TRBJ2-1; D is unresolved. Trimming shortened V by 4 bases and J by 4 bases, and 17 bases separated the two germline ends. The CDR3 has 16 amino acids. Germline V gives CDR1 LGHDT, CDR2 YNNKEL (reference sequence). The CDR3 DNA sequence: TGTGCCAGCAGCCGAAGAGGCCTAGTGGCTTACAATGAGCAGTTCTTC. It codes for CASSRRGLVAYNEQFF.

The chain is built from TRBV20-1 and TRBJ2-1; D perhaps matches TRBD2 (5 bases). Germline V gene data show CDR1 as DFQATT and CDR2 as SNEGSKA (reference sequence). The CDR3 contains 14 residues. Trimming cost V 5 bases and J 3 bases, with 14 bases left between them. The CDR3 is CSAASPRDYNEQFF. The CDR3 DNA sequence: TGCAGTGCTGCAAGTCCCCGGGACTACAATGAGCAGTTCTTC.

This chain links TRBV7-2 with TRBJ2-7; 12 bases align to TRBD1. The germline V gene has CDR1 SGHTA and CDR2 FQGNSA. The CDR3 is 18 residues long. The trim removed 7 bases at V and 6 bases at J, leaving 19 bases unmatched. The CDR3 DNA reads as TGTGCCAGCACCCAGTGGGGGACAGGGGGCGTCCGGGGTGGCGAGCAGTACTTC. Protein sequence: CASTQWGTGGVRGGEQYF.

This chain uses TRBV5-4 with TRBJ2-1; D not resolved. V was clipped by 1 base and J by 2 bases, with 7 bases between them. Germline V CDR1 and CDR2: SGHNT, YYREEE (reference sequence). The CDR3 has 14 amino acids. CDR3 amino acids: CASSLRYAYNEQFF. The CDR3 nucleotides read TGTGCCAGCAGCTTGAGGTACGCCTACAATGAGCAGTTCTTC.

Only a few counts were recorded for this clonotype. The CDR3 DNA follows: TGTGCCAGCAGCCAAGAAAAGGGGAACAGGGTCTACAATGAGCAGTTCTTC. It specifies CASSQEKGNRVYNEQFF. The V gene is TRBV4-2, the J gene TRBJ2-1; tentative D call: TRBD1 (6 bases). This CDR3 region has 17 residues. The V and J ends lost 0 bases and 3 bases respectively, with 15 bases between them. Germline-derived CDR1 and CDR2 are LGHNA and YNFKEQ.

The chain links TRBV7-2 to TRBJ2-7; possible D gene TRBD2, 5 bases. This CDR3 is 14 amino acids long. Germline CDR1 and CDR2: SGHTA and FQGNSA. Trimming shortened V by 1 base and J by 3 bases, and 10 bases separated the two germline ends. The CDR3 sequence is CASSLEASGYEQYF. Here the CDR3 DNA reads TGTGCCAGCAGCTTAGAAGCCAGCGGCTACGAGCAGTACTTC.

The chain recombines TRBV27 with TRBJ1-1; D remains unclear. In germline, CDR1 is MNHEY, CDR2 SMNVEV (reference sequence). V lost 5 bases, J lost 6 bases, and 19 bases lay in between. This CDR3 has 15 amino acids. The CDR3 bases are TGTGCCAGCAGTGCCCCGGGTAGATTGCATTCTGAAGCTTTCTTT. It is translated as CASSAPGRLHSEAFF.

The chain combines TRBV19 with TRBJ2-2, with D perhaps TRBD1 (6 bases). V was trimmed by 3 bases and J by 6 bases, leaving 14 bases between them. The CDR3 is 15 amino acids. The germline CDR1 and CDR2 sequences are LNHDA and SQIVND (reference sequence). The DNA for the CDR3 is TGTGCCAGTAGTATGGGGGCTAGCTTGGCCGGGGAGCTGTTTTTT. Amino acids: CASSMGASLAGELFF.

This sequence joins TRBV7-9 and TRBJ2-5; 11 bases fit TRBD1. CDR1 is SEHNR and CDR2 is FQNEAQ in the germline V gene (reference sequence). V trimming: 5 bases; J trimming: 5 bases; junction bases outside the gene matches: 7. The CDR3 is made up of 15 amino acids. CDR3 nucleotide sequence: TGTGCCAGCAGCCAGAGGACAGGGGGCTCGGAGACCCAGTACTTC. Its protein product is CASSQRTGGSETQYF.

The chain couples TRBV27 to TRBJ2-7; 8 bases map to TRBD1. Trimming cost V 2 bases and J 5 bases; bases outside gene matches: 5. The length of the CDR3 is 14 residues. From germline, CDR1 is MNHEY and CDR2 SMNVEV (reference sequence). Here the CDR3 reads CASSLQGAFDEQYF. The CDR3 nucleotides are TGTGCCAGCAGTTTACAGGGGGCGTTCGACGAGCAGTACTTC.

V and J are TRBV5-1 and TRBJ2-7; tentatively, D is TRBD1 (6 bases). Germline V lookup: CDR1 SGHRS, CDR2 YFSETQ. The CDR3 extends over 16 amino acids. Trimming took 2 bases from V and 0 from J, leaving 15 bases between them. The CDR3 loop is CASSFGTGTPSYEQYF. The CDR3 DNA sequence: TGCGCCAGCAGCTTCGGTACAGGGACCCCCTCCTACGAGCAGTACTTC.

The gene calls are TRBV11-1 and TRBJ2-7; 9 bases map to TRBD1. Germline CDR1 reads SGHAT; CDR2 reads FQDESV (reference sequence). The CDR3 contains 15 residues. The trim removed 4 bases at V and 5 bases at J, leaving 9 bases unmatched. CDR3 in amino acids: CASSSAGTGHHEQYF. CDR3 DNA sequence: TGTGCCAGCAGCTCCGCCGGGACAGGGCACCACGAGCAGTACTTC.

This clonotype was recorded a few times. The rearrangement links TRBV2 to TRBJ2-1; the D is unclear. Germline loops: CDR1 SNHLY, CDR2 FYNNEI. The CDR3 contains 13 residues. The ends were cut back, 3 bases at V and 5 bases at J, with 8 bases in the middle. This chain's CDR3 is CASSEQGHNEQFF. The CDR3 nucleotides are TGTGCCAGCAGTGAGCAAGGCCACAATGAGCAGTTCTTC.

The rearrangement uses TRBV6-5 and TRBJ1-2; TRBD1 agrees at 8 bases. The CDR3 has 15 residues. Germline assignment: CDR1 MNHEY and CDR2 SVGAGI. Unmatched junction bases numbered 7, after V lost 6 bases and J lost 1 base. The CDR3 is CASSQYRGNNYGYTF. The CDR3 coding sequence is TGTGCCAGCAGCCAATACAGGGGGAATAACTATGGCTACACCTTC.

This clonotype was observed a few times. This sequence joins TRBV5-8 and TRBJ2-5, with 7 bases lining up with TRBD2. With V trimmed by 0 bases and J by 3 bases, 5 bases remained unmatched. CDR3 length equals 15 residues. The germline V gene has CDR1 SGHTS and CDR2 YDEGEE. CDR3 DNA: TGTGCCAGCAGCTTGGGGCGGACTAGTGAAGAGACCCAGTACTTC. Translating gives CASSLGRTSEETQYF.

The rearrangement joins TRBV10-3 to TRBJ2-1; TRBD2 aligns across 11 bases. The V gene end was trimmed by 5 bases and the J gene end by 5 bases; junction bases not matched to a gene: 2. The germline V gene has CDR1 ENHRY and CDR2 SYGVKD. The CDR3 runs to 14 residues. CDR3 sequence (DNA): TGTGCCATCAGTCCGACTAGCGGGGACAATGAGCAGTTCTTC. Protein product: CAISPTSGDNEQFF.